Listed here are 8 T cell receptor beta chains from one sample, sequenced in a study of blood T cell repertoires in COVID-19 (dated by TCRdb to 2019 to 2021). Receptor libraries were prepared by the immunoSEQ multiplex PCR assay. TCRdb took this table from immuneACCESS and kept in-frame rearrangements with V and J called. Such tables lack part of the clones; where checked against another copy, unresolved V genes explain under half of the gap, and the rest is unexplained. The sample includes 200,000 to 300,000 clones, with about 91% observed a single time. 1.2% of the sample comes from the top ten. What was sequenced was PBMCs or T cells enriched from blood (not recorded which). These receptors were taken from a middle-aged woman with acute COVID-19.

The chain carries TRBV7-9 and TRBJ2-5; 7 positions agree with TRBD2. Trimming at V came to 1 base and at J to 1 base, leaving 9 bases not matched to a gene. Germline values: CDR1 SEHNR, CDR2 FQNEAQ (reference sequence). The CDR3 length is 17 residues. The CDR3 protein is CASSLGVREEFQETQYF. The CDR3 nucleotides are TGTGCCAGCAGCTTAGGGGTCCGGGAGGAATTCCAAGAGACCCAGTACTTC.

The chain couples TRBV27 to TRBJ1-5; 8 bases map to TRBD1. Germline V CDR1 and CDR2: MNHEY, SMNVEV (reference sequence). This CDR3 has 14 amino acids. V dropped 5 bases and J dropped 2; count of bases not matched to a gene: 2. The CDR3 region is CASSLDRGNQPQHF. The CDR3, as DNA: TGTGCCAGCAGTCTGGACAGGGGCAATCAGCCCCAGCATTTT.

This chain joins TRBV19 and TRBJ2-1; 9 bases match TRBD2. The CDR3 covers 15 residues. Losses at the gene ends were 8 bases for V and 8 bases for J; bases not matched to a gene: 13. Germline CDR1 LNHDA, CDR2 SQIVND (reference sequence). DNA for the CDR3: TGTGCCAGTGCGACAGGAGCGGGAGGTATAGATGAGCAGTTCTTC. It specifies CASATGAGGIDEQFF. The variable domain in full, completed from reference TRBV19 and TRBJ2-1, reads DGGITQSPKYLFRKEGQNVTLSCEQNLNHDAMYWYRQDPGQGLRLIYYSQIVNDFQKGDIAEGYSVSREKKESFPLTVTSAQKNPTAFYLCASATGAGGIDEQFFGPGTRLTVL.

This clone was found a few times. CDR3: CASSLIEVYFSYEQYF. The CDR3 coding sequence is TGTGCCAGCAGCTTAATAGAAGTTTATTTTTCCTACGAGCAGTACTTC. The chain combines TRBV7-9 with TRBJ2-7; D gene ambiguous. The CDR3 spans 16 residues. V was shortened by 2 bases and J by 1 base, with 15 bases between the two germline ends. The germline gives CDR1 SEHNR, CDR2 FQNEAQ (reference sequence). Full variable domain (missing parts from reference TRBV7-9 and TRBJ2-7): DTGVSQNPRHKITKRGQNVTFRCDPISEHNRLYWYRQTLGQGPEFLTYFQNEAQLEKSRLLSDRFSAERPKGSFSTLEIQRTEQGDSAMYLCASSLIEVYFSYEQYFGPGTRLTVT.

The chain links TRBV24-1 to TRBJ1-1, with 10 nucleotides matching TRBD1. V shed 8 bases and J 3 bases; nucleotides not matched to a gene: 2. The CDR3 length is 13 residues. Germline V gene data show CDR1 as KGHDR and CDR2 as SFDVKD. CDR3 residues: CATKGTGDTEAFF. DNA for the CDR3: TGTGCCACCAAAGGGACAGGGGACACTGAAGCTTTCTTT.

CDR3 region: CASRRTSSYNEQFF. The CDR3 DNA follows: TGTGCCAGCAGACGTACGAGCTCCTACAATGAGCAGTTCTTC. The chain links TRBV7-8 to TRBJ2-1; D is undetermined. Germline CDR1 reads SGHVS; CDR2 reads FQNEAQ. Trimming shortened V by 6 bases and J by 0 bases, and 9 bases separated the two germline ends. The CDR3 length is 14 residues.

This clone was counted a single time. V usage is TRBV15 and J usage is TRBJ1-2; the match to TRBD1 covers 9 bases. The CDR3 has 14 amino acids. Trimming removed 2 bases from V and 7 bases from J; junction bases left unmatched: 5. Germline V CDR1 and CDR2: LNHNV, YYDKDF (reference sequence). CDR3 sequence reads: CATSRSNRGPGYTF. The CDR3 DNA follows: TGTGCCACCAGCAGATCCAACAGGGGGCCTGGCTACACCTTC. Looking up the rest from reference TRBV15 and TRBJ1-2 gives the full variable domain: DAMVIQNPRYQVTQFGKPVTLSCSQTLNHNVMYWYQQKSSQAPKLLFHYYDKDFNNEADTPDNFQSRRPNTSFCFLDIRSPGLGDTAMYLCATSRSNRGPGYTFGSGTRLTVV.

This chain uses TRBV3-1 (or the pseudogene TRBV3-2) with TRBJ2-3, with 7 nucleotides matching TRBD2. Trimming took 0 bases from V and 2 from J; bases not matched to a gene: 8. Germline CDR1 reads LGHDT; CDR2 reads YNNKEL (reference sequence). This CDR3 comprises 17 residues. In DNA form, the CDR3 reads TGTGCCAGCAGCCAAGATGGTCTAGCGGAAATCACAGATACGCAGTATTTT. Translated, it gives CASSQDGLAEITDTQYF.